The entry below describes one TCR beta chain. These data belong to a study of long-term antiretroviral therapy in people with HIV. Between the trimmed V and J ends, which lost 5 bases and 2 bases, there was a span of 16 bases. There are 15 residues in the CDR3. In germline, CDR1 is MNHEY, CDR2 SMNVEV (reference sequence). At the survey level, the v3.0 immunoSEQ assay was run. Produced via immunoSEQ multiplex PCR; TCRdb's table is partial and in-frame only. Of some 15,000 clones listed, 80% to 90% are singletons. This TCR came from a man aged 25-40 years with HIV. The V and J genes are TRBV27 and TRBJ2-7; D is unclear. The sample in question was unsorted PBMCs, obtained 0.4 years after starting antiretroviral therapy. The CDR3 sequence: CASSRSGTDPYEQYF. The CDR3 coding sequence is TGTGCCAGCAGTCGGTCTGGTACAGACCCCTACGAGCAGTACTTC.